This T cell receptor (beta chain) was identified during a study of T cells in Graves' hyperthyroidism and ophthalmopathy. Many counts were recorded for this clonotype. The antigen is undetermined. Patients affected by ophthalmopathy presented a Clinical Activity Score of at least 3, a NOSPECS grade of at least 4, and disease duration below 3 months. Orbital computed tomography, thyroid ultrasound, serum thyroxine and TRAb, and clinical symptoms together informed the diagnoses. TCR beta CDR3 region amplification was performed from RNA transcripts. TCR CDR3 regions were first amplified by RT-PCR with HTBI primers. TCRdb called the multiplex PCR reads again in MiXCR, with one record for every CDR3 protein. The data contain over 300,000 distinct CDR3 sequences, approximately 15% of them singletons. In germline, CDR1 is DFQATT, CDR2 SNEGSKA (reference sequence). The CDR3 length is 15 residues. V shed 6 bases, J shed 10 bases, and the junction held 19 bases outside the gene matches.

Study outcomes and limitations: A 13 V-J model separated ophthalmopathy from stable hyperthyroidism.

The TCR was taken from a middle-aged woman with Graves' ophthalmopathy. The V call is TRBV20-1, the J call TRBJ2-3; 7 bases match TRBD1. The specimen was blood. DNA for the CDR3: TGCAGTGCCGAGGACAGGTCGGGCCGGTGGACTGCGCAGTATTTT. Translating gives CSAEDRSGRWTAQYF.